This record looks at one TCR beta chain sequence and its context. Sequencing was performed with immunoSEQ multiplex PCR; in TCRdb, only in-frame clones are kept and a portion is missing. In the table there are about 84,000 clones, roughly nine tenths of which are singletons. The data are from a study of OX40 agonist ivuxolimab in advanced cancers. Study summary: An anti-OX40 (CD134) antibody with agonistic activity, ivuxolimab, was administered to patients. Partial responses occurred in Three dose-escalation patients, one with hepatocellular carcinoma and two with cutaneous melanoma.

The sequence was collected from an adult with an advanced solid tumor such as melanoma, head and neck, liver or kidney cancer. Sequences were derived from CD4+ or CD8+ T cells sorted from blood, sampled in a trial of the OX40 agonist ivuxolimab.

This CDR3 reads CASSVKGANSPLHF. As DNA, the CDR3 is TGTGCCAGCAGCGTAAAGGGTGCAAATTCACCCCTCCACTTT. The rearrangement links TRBV9 to TRBJ1-6, with D uncertain. Between the trimmed V and J ends, which lost 1 base and 7 bases, there was a span of 9 bases. The CDR3 has 14 amino acids. The germline gives CDR1 SGDLS, CDR2 YYNGEE.